This is a list of T cell receptor beta chains from one sample in a study of T cells in Graves' hyperthyroidism and ophthalmopathy. TCRdb re-called the multiplex PCR reads through MiXCR, storing one row per CDR3 protein. The sample shows about 520,000 distinct CDR3 sequences, around 20% of them seen only once. Sequenced material: blood. Source of these receptors: a man between 18 and 29 years old with Graves' hyperthyroidism. The conserved cysteine and the conserved F or W are not part of the CDR3 here.

CDR3 length,V gene,J gene,CDR3 protein
12,TRBV30,TRBJ2-7,AWSAGRGSYEQY
16,TRBV7-4,TRBJ2-7,ASSQLRTSGGEPYEQY
12,TRBV29-1,TRBJ2-2,SALHDLNTGELF
13,TRBV27,TRBJ1-1,ASSPGTIKNTEAF
13,TRBV5-1,TRBJ2-5,ASSLAYGIQETQY
11,TRBV28,TRBJ2-7,ASSRLRSYEQY
14,TRBV28,TRBJ2-7,ASPSGGGGLPYEQY
13,TRBV6-1,TRBJ2-7,ASSEGQATDYEQY
13,TRBV6-5,TRBJ1-2,ASSYASGTIYGYT
14,TRBV7-8,TRBJ2-7,ASSPVGLAVSYEQY
11,TRBV7-2,TRBJ2-5,ASCNYFQETQY
15,TRBV6-2/TRBV6-3,TRBJ1-1,ASSISLGAGGLTEAF
11,TRBV6-5,TRBJ1-2,ASSDTANYGYT
17,TRBV11-2,TRBJ1-6,ASSDAGTVAPRANSPLH
13,TRBV7-8,TRBJ2-7,ASSLPGQEPYEQY
13,TRBV10-3,TRBJ2-2,AVQSGHTNTGELF
12,TRBV5-1,TRBJ2-7,ASSLAPRDPEQY
14,TRBV15,TRBJ1-1,ATSRDRSGFVTEAF
11,TRBV12-3/TRBV12-4,TRBJ2-2,ATSLGSSGELF
13,TRBV5-1,TRBJ1-2,ASSLDPRQERGYT
13,TRBV10-3,TRBJ2-2,AISEPQRSTGELF
12,TRBV9,TRBJ1-2,ASSAFGQGGDYT
13,TRBV12-3/TRBV12-4,TRBJ2-7,ASSFPGSPAHEQY
14,TRBV18,TRBJ1-5,ASSPAGGLSNQPQH
14,TRBV28,TRBJ1-2,ASRKWTAEGGYGYT
10,TRBV28,TRBJ1-1,ASSSWTVEAF
11,TRBV20-1,TRBJ1-5,SARAGIDQPQH
13,TRBV10-1,TRBJ1-2,ASSPDSHRFYGYT
13,TRBV11-1,TRBJ2-7,ASSWGTSQFYEQY
14,TRBV12-3/TRBV12-4,TRBJ1-1,ASSFSPGQEKTEAF
18,TRBV13,TRBJ2-6,ASSRNYQGQGLSGANVLT
16,TRBV5-1,TRBJ1-1,ASSSLSGTGEGGTEAF
12,TRBV6-5,TRBJ1-2,ASSYSGEMDGYT
11,TRBV11-2,TRBJ2-5,ASSSPSAETQY
15,TRBV12-3/TRBV12-4,TRBJ2-2,ASSLVAEQGNTGELF
12,TRBV7-9,TRBJ2-5,ASSLGQGIETQY
14,TRBV9,TRBJ2-7,ASSVGLGTGPYEQY
11,TRBV7-2,TRBJ1-2,ASSLAGAAGGA
13,TRBV28,TRBJ2-7,ASSLPAGGPKEQY
13,TRBV4-1,TRBJ1-2,ASSPRSWGNYGYT
11,TRBV9,TRBJ1-2,ASSGGSYYGYT
12,TRBV6-2/TRBV6-3,TRBJ1-1,ASVPTGTNTEAF
11,TRBV20-1,TRBJ2-7,SAGTGGTYEQY